This is a list of T cell receptor beta chains from one sample in a study of shared clonotypes between healthy human individuals. Measured with immunoSEQ multiplex PCR; TCRdb has only the in-frame clones, and not every one. This sample yields hundreds of thousands of clones, of which 70% to 80% are seen a single time; about 11% belongs to the top ten. The source material was PBMCs. The receptors here all came from a woman between 40 and 55 years old in good health. Some clones in this sample may be carry-over from other donors' samples. Each CDR3 is given with its conserved first and last residue. Fields, in order: J gene, V gene, clone size, D gene, CDR3 protein, CDR3 DNA. The D gene is left open where the match is weak. Clone size is shown for a subset of rows, as once, few, many or a class of expanded clone.

TRBJ2-5 | TRBV29-1 | NA | TRBD1 | CSVESGGAETQYF | TGCAGCGTTGAATCAGGGGGCGCGGAGACCCAGTACTTC
TRBJ2-1 | TRBV30 | few | TRBD1 | CAWSYRGPYNEQFF | TGTGCCTGGAGCTACAGGGGGCCCTACAATGAGCAGTTCTTC
TRBJ2-1 | TRBV25-1 | many | NA | CASTEWGYNEQFF | TGTGCCAGCACCGAGTGGGGTTACAATGAGCAGTTCTTC
TRBJ2-1 | TRBV5-1 | NA | NA | CASSLSPAGNEQFF | TGCGCCAGCAGCTTGAGTCCGGCGGGCAATGAGCAGTTCTTC
TRBJ1-1 | TRBV10-3 | NA | NA | CAITTGQNMNTEAFF | TGTGCCATCACTACAGGACAGAATATGAACACTGAAGCTTTCTTT
TRBJ2-5 | TRBV28 | NA | NA | CASSPQNPVVGETQYF | TGTGCCAGCAGTCCGCAAAATCCCGTTGTTGGGGAGACCCAGTACTTC
TRBJ2-7 | TRBV30 | NA | TRBD2 | CAWSLGLAGSYEQYF | TGTGCCTGGAGTCTAGGACTAGCGGGATCCTACGAGCAGTACTTC
TRBJ1-1 | TRBV28 | NA | TRBD1 | CASSPGQGYTEAFF | TGTGCCAGCAGCCCGGGACAGGGGTACACTGAAGCTTTCTTT
TRBJ1-2 | TRBV6-6 | few | TRBD1 | CASSYSGTGNYGYTF | TGTGCCAGCAGTTACTCCGGGACAGGGAACTATGGCTACACCTTC
TRBJ1-1 | TRBV7-6 | NA | NA | CASSYRVNTEAFF | TGTGCCAGCAGCTACAGGGTCAACACTGAAGCTTTCTTT
TRBJ2-3 | TRBV28 | NA | NA | CASTKTSTDTQYF | TGTGCCAGCACCAAGACTAGCACAGATACGCAGTATTTT
TRBJ2-3 | TRBV13 | NA | TRBD2 | CASSSRLAGVRDTQYF | TGTGCCAGCAGCTCGAGACTAGCGGGAGTCCGTGATACGCAGTATTTT
TRBJ2-7 | TRBV28 | many | NA | CASSLKFYYEQYF | TGTGCCAGCAGTTTAAAATTCTACTACGAGCAGTACTTC
TRBJ2-5 | TRBV18 | NA | NA | CASSPARQETQYF | TGTGCCAGCTCACCGGCCCGTCAAGAGACCCAGTACTTC
TRBJ2-7 | TRBV7-6 | NA | NA | CASTPRLFPYEQYF | TGTGCCAGCACCCCTCGACTCTTCCCCTACGAGCAGTACTTC
TRBJ2-2 | TRBV7-3 | NA | TRBD1 | CASSSDRESGELFF | TGCGCCAGCAGCTCGGACAGGGAGAGCGGGGAGCTGTTTTTT
TRBJ1-5 | TRBV28 | NA | NA | CASSLPRASYSNQPQHF | TGTGCCAGCAGTTTACCCCGGGCCAGCTATAGCAATCAGCCCCAGCATTTT
TRBJ2-7 | TRBV11-2 | few | NA | CASSLGGVSEQYF | TGTGCCAGCAGCTTAGGAGGGGTTAGCGAGCAGTACTTC
TRBJ2-7 | TRBV25-1 | NA | NA | CASSSPAFGGAEQYF | TGTGCCAGCAGTAGCCCCGCCTTTGGTGGGGCCGAGCAGTACTTC
TRBJ1-1 | TRBV30 | NA | TRBD1 | CAWSVLGQGVAEAFF | TGTGCCTGGAGTGTACTGGGACAGGGGGTGGCTGAGGCTTTCTTT
TRBJ1-2 | TRBV28 | NA | NA | CASRGGGYTF | TGTGCCAGCCGGGGGGGAGGCTACACCTTC
TRBJ2-3 | TRBV5-6 | NA | NA | CASSLDLPPGTQYF | TGTGCCAGCAGCTTGGACCTACCCCCGGGTACGCAGTATTTT
TRBJ1-1 | TRBV7-3 | NA | NA | CASSFDIGAEAFF | TGTGCCAGCAGCTTTGACATAGGGGCTGAAGCTTTCTTT
TRBJ2-3 | TRBV10-3 | NA | NA | CAISSGYTDTQYF | TGTGCCATCTCGAGCGGGTACACAGATACGCAGTATTTT
TRBJ2-5 | TRBV29-1 | NA | TRBD1 | CSVRDSSSQETQYF | TGCAGCGTTCGGGACAGTTCTTCACAAGAGACCCAGTACTTC
TRBJ2-2 | TRBV6-5 | NA | NA | CASSRQRGELFF | TGTGCCAGCAGTCGACAGAGGGGGGAGCTGTTTTTT
TRBJ2-7 | TRBV18 | NA | NA | CASSPLGVHEQYF | TGTGCCAGCTCACCACTGGGGGTCCACGAGCAGTACTTC